This T cell receptor (beta chain) was observed in a study of T cell responses to AZD1222 COVID-19 vaccine. The CDR3 is 17 residues long. Germline CDR1 GTSNPN, CDR2 SVGIG (reference sequence). The ends lost 1 base at V and 4 bases at J; junction bases unmatched: 12. Some clones are missing from TCRdb's copy, which holds only in-frame ones; the method was immunoSEQ multiplex PCR. The sample holds about 28,000 clones, around 90% seen once. In the case of this clone: Its antigen is still unknown.

Findings of the study overall: Every sample of the repertoires postdated the peak T cell response.

This receptor was identified in an adult in good health. This specimen was peripheral blood, taken on day 0 of AZD1222 vaccination. The V and J genes are TRBV30 and TRBJ1-3; 8 bases are a match to TRBD1. This CDR3 is CAWSGSGGASSGNTIYF. The CDR3 bases are TGTGCCTGGAGTGGTTCAGGGGGCGCGAGTTCCGGAAACACCATATATTTT.